This T cell receptor (beta chain) was recovered during a study of cytomegalovirus exposure and HLA in healthy donors. Primers included in the PCR were 60 Vbeta and 13 Jbeta primers. Sequencing used immunoSEQ multiplex PCR; TCRdb keeps in-frame clones, though not all of them. The sample lists 150,000 to 200,000 clones, approximately 82% occurring once. This CDR3 contains 15 residues. V lost 3 bases and J lost 0; bases outside the gene matches: 4. From germline, CDR1 is MGHDK and CDR2 SYGVNS. The sample consisted of PBMCs. The chain joins TRBV25-1 to TRBJ2-7; 8 nucleotides align to TRBD1. The receptor was derived from a woman in her 30s in good health and CMV-seronegative. CDR3 sequence: CASSDTGTGSYEQYF. In DNA form, the CDR3 reads TGTGCCAGCAGTGACACCGGGACAGGCTCCTACGAGCAGTACTTC.